This T cell receptor (beta chain) was retrieved from a study of blood T cell repertoires in COVID-19 (TCRdb year 2020). About the full investigation: Samples from collaborators originated in the United States, Italy and Spain and spanned both the acute and convalescent phases of COVID-19. The material from the prospective study consisted of cDNA or gDNA derived from T cells, B-cell-depleted T cells, or PBMCs. The dataset comprised deeply sampled blood TCRbeta repertoires from subjects exposed to, actively infected with, or recovered from COVID-19. A freely available public database, intended as a resource for researchers studying the immune response to SARS-CoV-2, is where the repertoires were released. Samples came from the ongoing ImmuneRACE study (first 160 participants) plus 1,254 subjects from 6 global collaborators. A de-identified subject ID, COVID-19 status, age in years and sex were almost always included in the sample metadata. HLA class I and class II types, where available, came from metadata supplied by the sample provider rather than from assay-based typing. Here is what the overall study found, with its caveats: The amount of clinical and demographic metadata varied by source and participant and was provided uncurated.

The CDR3 numbers 13 residues from cysteine through phenylalanine. The kept DNA is CDR3 alone, 39 bases in frame from the first base. V gives up 3 bases and J gives up 11 bases, and the segment between their germline ends measures 14 bases. The germline V gene supplies CDR1 SGHVS and CDR2 FNYEAQ. Notes on this clone: Which antigen it targets is not known. No base-level quality is on record; no much larger clone is a single base apart.

The collaborating institutions used their own protocols to collect whole blood in K2EDTA tubes. For TCRbeta analysis, collaborators shipped samples in one of three forms: frozen whole blood, isolated PBMCs, or DNA extracted from either of those sample types. TCRbeta CDR3 regions were amplified from genomic DNA using the immunoSEQ Assay, a bias-controlled multiplex PCR. As for how the authors treated the data: The number of nucleated cells in each sample was estimated from the amplification of reference gene primers within the assay. To quantify the absolute abundance of each unique TCRbeta CDR3 rearrangement, sequence reads were collapsed and filtered. Productive Simpson clonality was computed per sample as the square root of Simpson's diversity index over productive rearrangements. TCRdb retrieved this table from immuneACCESS and kept in-frame rearrangements only. Not all clones are present; in checked studies, unresolved V genes account for under half, and no reason is known for the remainder. The V and J calls and clone size are taken from that table; D and trimming were inferred from the DNA. For this sample the table gives fewer than 100,000 clones, of which roughly 90% were detected only once. The leading ten clones occupy less than 9% of the sample.

The chain couples TRBV7-6 to TRBJ1-5, with a tentative D gene TRBD1 over 5 matching bases. The TCR sequence derives from a man aged 55 to 70 with acute or convalescent COVID-19. Material for sequencing was peripheral blood. The CDR3 amino acid sequence is: CASSLGGNAAQHF. In nucleotides, the sequence is TGTGCCAGCAGCTTGGGGGGAAATGCGGCCCAGCATTTT.